This TCR beta chain was sequenced for a study of pediatric ulcerative colitis. Germline V gene sequence: CDR1 SGHTS, CDR2 YDEGEE. After removal of 3 bases from V and 7 bases from J, the junction contained 7 bases not matched to a gene. This CDR3 has 16 amino acids. Sequencing was performed with immunoSEQ multiplex PCR; in TCRdb, only in-frame clones are kept and a portion is missing. The sample includes 4,500 to 6,500 clones, about nine tenths of them seen just once. Sequenced input: blood. The source is a girl between 10 and 17 years old who was a control in a study of pediatric ulcerative colitis. The chain joins TRBV5-8 to TRBJ1-4, with 12 bases matching TRBD1. The CDR3 DNA follows: TGTGCCAGCAGCTCCGGGACAGGGGGCCGGAGTGAAAAACTGTTTTTT. This gives the protein CASSSGTGGRSEKLFF.